The 29 T cell receptor beta chains reported below all come from one sample, sequenced in a study of blood T cell repertoires in COVID-19. This table comes from immunoSEQ multiplex PCR, and its TCRdb copy is limited to in-frame clones, with some not included. The sample lists roughly 140,000 clones; around 84% were seen once. Specimen: peripheral blood. The receptor source for this set is a human donor in a cohort sampled during active COVID-19.

The chain is built from TRBV15 and TRBJ1-2, with D possibly TRBD1 on 6 matching bases. This CDR3 is 16 amino acids long. The germline V gene has CDR1 LNHNV and CDR2 YYDKDF (reference sequence). V was pared by 0 bases and J by 1 base, with 12 bases between. The CDR3: CATSREGNRDNYGYTF. The DNA of the CDR3 is TGTGCCACCAGCAGAGAGGGGAACAGGGATAACTATGGCTACACCTTC.

The chain is built from TRBV11-3 and TRBJ2-7, with a weak D call TRBD2 (7 bases). The CDR3 is 13 amino acids. Germline V gives CDR1 SGHNT, CDR2 YENEEA. The V end was cut by 7 bases, the J end by 7 bases, with 17 bases between. In nucleotides, the CDR3 is TGTGCCAGCAACCTGGGGGGGCTACGGGAGCAGTACTTC. Its protein product is CASNLGGLREQYF.

The chain is built from TRBV10-3 and TRBJ2-7; TRBD1 matches 9 bases. The germline V gene has CDR1 ENHRY and CDR2 SYGVKD. The CDR3 has 15 residues. V lost 6 bases, J lost 1 base, and 7 bases stayed unmatched. CDR3 sequence reads: CAIRTSGQGSYEQYF. In DNA form, the CDR3 reads TGTGCCATCAGGACTTCGGGACAGGGATCCTACGAGCAGTACTTC.

The gene calls are TRBV28 and TRBJ2-3; D possibly corresponds to TRBD1 (6 bases). Trimming left V 7 bases short and J 5 bases short, with 13 bases between. The V gene's germline CDR1 is MDHEN and CDR2 SYDVKM. The CDR3 loop spans 13 amino acids. This CDR3 is CASTQSGEDTQYF. The DNA of the CDR3 is TGTGCCAGCACCCAGTCAGGGGAAGATACGCAGTATTTT.

This sequence joins TRBV6-2 or TRBV6-3 and TRBJ2-7, with D possibly being TRBD1 (6 bases). The germline V gene encodes CDR1 MNHEY and CDR2 SVGEGT. The V and J ends lost 4 bases and 2 bases respectively, with 12 bases between them. The CDR3 consists of 14 residues. The CDR3 DNA reads as TGTGCCAGCAGTTCCGCGACAGGAACCTACGAGCAGTACTTC. Translated, it gives CASSSATGTYEQYF.

In this sample, this clone turned up once. The J gene is TRBJ1-4, the V gene TRBV7-2, with 7 bases that match TRBD1. Germline V CDR1 and CDR2: SGHTA, FQGNSA. The trim removed 5 bases at V and 7 bases at J, leaving 7 bases unmatched. There are 14 residues in the CDR3. CDR3 in amino acids: CASSVDRAFEKLFF. In DNA form, the CDR3 reads TGTGCCAGCAGCGTCGACAGGGCCTTTGAAAAACTGTTTTTT.

This clone has a single count. The V call is TRBV11-3, the J call TRBJ2-7; 11 positions match TRBD1. V shed 6 bases and J 2 bases; nucleotides not matched to a gene: 12. Germline V gene data show CDR1 as SGHNT and CDR2 as YENEEA. There are 17 residues in the CDR3. CDR3 sequence: CASSRTGGAGKTYEQYF. The CDR3 DNA reads as TGTGCCAGCAGTCGGACAGGGGGCGCGGGTAAGACCTACGAGCAGTACTTC. The full variable domain, its missing parts supplied by reference TRBV11-3 and TRBJ2-7, is EAGVVQSPRYKIIEKKQPVAFWCNPISGHNTLYWYLQNLGQGPELLIRYENEEAVDDSQLPKDRFSAERLKGVDSTLKIQPAELGDSAVYLCASSRTGGAGKTYEQYFGPGTRLTVT.

The rearrangement joins TRBV6-5 to TRBJ2-5, with 7 bases fitting TRBD1. V dropped 2 bases and J dropped 4; count of bases not matched to a gene: 7. Germline CDR1 reads MNHEY; CDR2 reads SVGAGI. The CDR3 loop spans 15 amino acids. CDR3 sequence: CASSYRGQSGETQYF. CDR3 nucleotide sequence: TGTGCCAGCAGTTACAGGGGACAGAGCGGAGAGACCCAGTACTTC.

The rearrangement joins TRBV6-5 to TRBJ1-1; maybe TRBD1 (5 bases). The CDR3 is 12 residues long. Germline V CDR1 and CDR2: MNHEY, SVGAGI. V was pared by 5 bases and J by 11 bases, with 15 bases between. This CDR3 is CASSISGGRAFF. The CDR3 coding sequence is TGTGCCAGCAGTATCTCGGGGGGGAGGGCTTTCTTT.

The sample holds one count of this clone. The rearrangement uses TRBV6-1 and TRBJ2-7; D perhaps matches TRBD1 (5 bases). The CDR3 spans 14 residues. Trimming shortened V by 2 bases and J by 5 bases, and 13 bases separated the two germline ends. CDR1 is MNHNS and CDR2 is SASEGT in the germline V gene. The CDR3 bases are TGTGCCAGCAGTGAATTGGGGCCGAGTAACGAGCAGTACTTC. Protein product: CASSELGPSNEQYF.

The DNA for the CDR3 is TGTGCCAGCAGCTTTGGTGGGAGTGAAAAACTGTTTTTT. Amino acids: CASSFGGSEKLFF. The chain recombines TRBV7-9 with TRBJ1-4; D remains ambiguous. V was clipped by 3 bases and J by 7 bases, with 9 bases between them. This CDR3 is built from 13 residues. Germline V gives CDR1 SEHNR, CDR2 FQNEAQ (reference sequence).

V and J are TRBV27 and TRBJ2-7, with 9 bases that match TRBD1. V lost 8 bases to trimming and J lost 5 bases; unmatched junction nucleotides: 7. The V gene's germline CDR1 is MNHEY and CDR2 SMNVEV (reference sequence). The CDR3 consists of 13 residues. CDR3 in amino acids: CASRDRVFDEQYF. In DNA, the CDR3 is TGTGCCAGCCGGGACAGGGTCTTCGACGAGCAGTACTTC.

This rearrangement joins TRBV11-2 to TRBJ2-2, with 7 bases that match TRBD2. The CDR3 has 15 amino acids. Germline CDR1 SGHAT, CDR2 FQNNGV. The V gene end was trimmed by 1 base and the J gene end by 2 bases; junction bases not matched to a gene: 1. CDR3 in amino acids: CASSLGLANTGELFF. For the CDR3, the DNA is TGTGCCAGCAGCTTAGGACTAGCTAACACCGGGGAGCTGTTTTTT. The complete variable domain, with remaining parts taken from reference TRBV11-2 and TRBJ2-2, reads EAGVAQSPRYKIIEKRQSVAFWCNPISGHATLYWYQQILGQGPKLLIQFQNNGVVDDSQLPKDRFSAERLKGVDSTLKIQPAKLEDSAVYLCASSLGLANTGELFFGEGSRLTVL.

V usage is TRBV2 and J usage is TRBJ1-2; no clear D gene. V lost 1 base and J lost 7, with 13 bases in between. The CDR3 is 14 amino acids. The germline V gene encodes CDR1 SNHLY and CDR2 FYNNEI. The CDR3, as DNA: TGTGCCAGCAGTGAAGATTCCGTAACTGGTGGCTACACCTTC. The encoded protein is CASSEDSVTGGYTF.

The rearrangement uses TRBV19 and TRBJ1-1; D not resolved. This CDR3 spans 15 amino acids. Per germline, CDR1 LNHDA and CDR2 SQIVND (reference sequence). Trimming took off 7 bases at V and 2 bases at J, with 17 bases between the two ends. The CDR3: CASKRARQGNTEAFF. CDR3 nucleotides: TGTGCCAGTAAGCGGGCACGTCAAGGCAACACTGAAGCTTTCTTT.

The V and J genes are TRBV10-2 and TRBJ1-2, with a weak D call TRBD1 (5 bases). V was pared by 4 bases and J by 2 bases, with 8 bases between. Germline CDR1 reads WSHSY; CDR2 reads SAAADI. The CDR3 runs to 13 residues. As DNA, the CDR3 is TGCGCCAGCAGTGCCGACAGAAACTATGGCTACACCTTC. Translating gives CASSADRNYGYTF.

The chain recombines TRBV4-3 with TRBJ1-5; D ambiguous. This CDR3 is 16 amino acids long. The germline V and J ends were trimmed by 6 bases and 4 bases, with 19 bases remaining between them. The V gene's germline CDR1 is LGHNA and CDR2 YSLEER. The CDR3 protein is CASSSDRLGRNQPQHF. The CDR3 DNA follows: TGCGCCAGCAGTTCCGACCGACTCGGGAGGAATCAGCCCCAGCATTTT.

The rearrangement joins TRBV6-5 to TRBJ1-4; 7 bases agree with TRBD1. Trimming removed 2 bases from V and 7 bases from J; junction bases left unmatched: 1. This CDR3 comprises 13 residues. Germline V CDR1 and CDR2: MNHEY, SVGAGI. CDR3 bases: TGTGCCAGCAGTTACAGGGGGCTTGAAAAACTGTTTTTT. This sequence encodes CASSYRGLEKLFF.

The CDR3 DNA follows: TGTGCCAGCAGCGGAGGCGGGGTCTCCTACGAGCAGTACTTC. As protein: CASSGGGVSYEQYF. The chain uses TRBV7-9 and TRBJ2-7; D perhaps matches TRBD2 (6 bases). The CDR3 length is 14 residues. Germline V gives CDR1 SEHNR, CDR2 FQNEAQ (reference sequence). The V gene lost 5 bases and the J gene lost 0 bases, with 11 bases spanning the gap.

The chain uses TRBV30 and TRBJ1-4; TRBD1 matches 10 bases. The CDR3 is 16 amino acids. The J segment lost 8 bases and the V segment lost 0 bases, leaving 9 bases of the junction unmatched. Germline V gives CDR1 GTSNPN, CDR2 SVGIG (reference sequence). The CDR3 region has the DNA TGTGCCTGGAGTGTGGGACAGGGGAGTTCAGGAGAAAAACTGTTTTTT. This translates into CAWSVGQGSSGEKLFF.

This clone was seen more than once but under ten times. The chain has TRBV12-5 and TRBJ1-2; no clear D. There are 16 residues in the CDR3. Trimming removed 2 bases at V and 3 bases at J, with 16 bases between. Germline assignment: CDR1 LGHNT and CDR2 FRNRAP. CDR3 loop: CASGLLGPRSDYGYTF. In DNA form, the CDR3 reads TGTGCTAGTGGTTTGCTGGGTCCTCGAAGCGACTATGGCTACACCTTC.

This chain joins TRBV20-1 and TRBJ2-2; D is possibly TRBD1 (5 bases). CDR1 is DFQATT, CDR2 SNEGSKA, per germline (reference sequence). The V and J ends lost 3 bases and 0 bases respectively, with 8 bases between them. This CDR3 contains 14 residues. CDR3 in DNA: TGCAGTGCTAGTGACAGAACGAACACCGGGGAGCTGTTTTTT. Translated, it gives CSASDRTNTGELFF.

CDR3 loop: CASSLGRGTGYTF. In DNA, the CDR3 is TGTGCCAGCAGCTTAGGGAGGGGAACGGGCTACACCTTC. The chain combines TRBV11-2 with TRBJ1-2; D might be TRBD1 (5 bases). The germline V gene has CDR1 SGHAT and CDR2 FQNNGV. This CDR3 region has 13 residues. Between the trimmed V and J ends, which lost 1 base and 8 bases, there was a span of 11 bases.

The table lists this clone with a few counts. In DNA form, the CDR3 reads TGTGCCATCAGCCCCTCTGGAAGCGGCCTAGCCAAAAACATTCAGTACTTC. This codes for CAISPSGSGLAKNIQYF. The rearrangement joins TRBV10-3 to TRBJ2-4, with D perhaps matching TRBD2 (5 bases). V lost 6 bases and J 0 bases, leaving 18 bases between the germline ends. The CDR3 has 17 residues. Per the germline V gene, CDR1 is ENHRY and CDR2 is SYGVKD.

The genes are TRBV7-2 and TRBJ2-2; possible D gene TRBD1, 5 bases. Deletions cut 2 bases from V and 5 bases from J, with 12 bases between. The CDR3 consists of 15 residues. Germline values: CDR1 SGHTA, CDR2 FQGNSA. The CDR3 DNA sequence: TGTGCCAGCAGCTTAATGCCAGGGCAAACCGGGGAGCTGTTTTTT. This codes for CASSLMPGQTGELFF.

The chain employs TRBV19 and TRBJ2-1; 8 bases fit TRBD1. The trim removed 3 bases at V and 0 bases at J, leaving 7 bases unmatched. CDR1 and CDR2 from the germline V gene are LNHDA and SQIVND (reference sequence). The CDR3 consists of 17 residues. The CDR3 loop is CASSINRGKSSYNEQFF. Written as DNA, the CDR3 is TGTGCCAGTAGTATTAACAGGGGGAAGAGCTCCTACAATGAGCAGTTCTTC. Looking up the rest from reference TRBV19 and TRBJ2-1 gives the full variable domain: DGGITQSPKYLFRKEGQNVTLSCEQNLNHDAMYWYRQDPGQGLRLIYYSQIVNDFQKGDIAEGYSVSREKKESFPLTVTSAQKNPTAFYLCASSINRGKSSYNEQFFGPGTRLTVL.

The V call is TRBV10-3, the J call TRBJ1-2; no clear D. The CDR3 loop spans 13 amino acids. Per the germline V gene, CDR1 is ENHRY and CDR2 is SYGVKD. Trimming pared 4 bases from V and 6 bases from J, leaving 12 bases between. CDR3 protein: CAISGLGRHGYTF. In DNA form, the CDR3 reads TGTGCCATCAGTGGACTTGGGAGGCATGGCTACACCTTC.

V is TRBV9 and J is TRBJ2-2; 7 nucleotides match TRBD2. The CDR3 runs to 14 residues. After removal of 4 bases from V and 4 bases from J, the junction contained 4 bases not matched to a gene. Germline V gene sequence: CDR1 SGDLS, CDR2 YYNGEE. CDR3 in amino acids: CASSPSGVTGELFF. The CDR3 DNA reads as TGTGCCAGCAGCCCCAGCGGGGTCACCGGGGAGCTGTTTTTT.

The CDR3 region is CASSSLARETQYF. The CDR3 coding sequence is TGTGCCAGCAGTTCCCTAGCGCGGGAGACCCAGTACTTC. V and J are TRBV12-3 or TRBV12-4 and TRBJ2-5, with D possibly being TRBD2 (6 bases). The V end was cut by 4 bases, the J end by 5 bases, with 11 bases between. This CDR3 is built from 13 residues.